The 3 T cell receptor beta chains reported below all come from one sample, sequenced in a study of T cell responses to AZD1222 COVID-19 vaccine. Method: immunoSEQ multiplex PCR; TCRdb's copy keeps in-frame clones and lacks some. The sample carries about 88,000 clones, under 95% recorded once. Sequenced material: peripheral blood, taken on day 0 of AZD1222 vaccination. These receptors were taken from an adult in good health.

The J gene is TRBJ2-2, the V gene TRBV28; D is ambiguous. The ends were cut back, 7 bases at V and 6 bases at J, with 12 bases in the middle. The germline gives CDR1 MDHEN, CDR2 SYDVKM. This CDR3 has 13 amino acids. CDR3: CASKASNSGELFF. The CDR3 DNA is TGTGCCAGCAAGGCTAGTAACTCCGGGGAGCTGTTTTTT.

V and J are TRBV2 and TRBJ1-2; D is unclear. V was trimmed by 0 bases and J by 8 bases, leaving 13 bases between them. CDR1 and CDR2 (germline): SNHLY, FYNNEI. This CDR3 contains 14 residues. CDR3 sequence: CASSEASALGGYTF. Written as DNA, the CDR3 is TGTGCCAGCAGTGAAGCCTCAGCCCTGGGGGGCTACACCTTC.

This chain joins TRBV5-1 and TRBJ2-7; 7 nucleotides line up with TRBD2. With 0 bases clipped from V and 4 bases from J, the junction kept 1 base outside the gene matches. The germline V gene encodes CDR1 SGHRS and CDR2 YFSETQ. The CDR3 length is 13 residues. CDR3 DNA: TGCGCCAGCAGCTTGGAACTAGCGTACGAGCAGTACTTC. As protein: CASSLELAYEQYF. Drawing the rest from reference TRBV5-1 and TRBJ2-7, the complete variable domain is KAGVTQTPRYLIKTRGQQVTLSCSPISGHRSVSWYQQTPGQGLQFLFEYFSETQRNKGNFPGRFSGRQFSNSRSEMNVSTLELGDSALYLCASSLELAYEQYFGPGTRLTVT.